This TCR beta chain was sequenced in a study of shared clonotypes between healthy human individuals. This clone was seen only a few times. The antigen remains unidentified. The CDR3 loop spans 15 amino acids. The V end lost 3 bases, the J end lost 0 bases, and 9 bases lay between the germline ends. CDR1 is SGHTA and CDR2 is FQGNSA in the germline V gene. Regarding the study as a whole: Non-shared clonotypes displayed generation probabilities falling below those of clonotypes present in all four donors.

Using immunoSEQ multiplex PCR, the repertoire was profiled, and TCRdb retains in-frame clones only, with some absent. The sample shows around 720,000 clones, around four fifths of them seen only once. V usage is TRBV7-2 and J usage is TRBJ2-1; no firm D call. The TCR comes from a woman aged 30 to 39 in good health. Source material: memory CD4+ T cells sorted from blood. Subset in this sample: CD45RA-negative fraction. The CDR3 DNA sequence: TGTGCCAGCAGCTTTATCAAGAGCTCCTACAATGAGCAGTTCTTC. Translated: CASSFIKSSYNEQFF. The full variable domain, its missing parts supplied by reference TRBV7-2 and TRBJ2-1, is GAGVSQSPSNKVTEKGKDVELRCDPISGHTALYWYRQSLGQGLEFLIYFQGNSAPDKSGLPSDRFSAERTGGSVSTLTIQRTQQEDSAVYLCASSFIKSSYNEQFFGPGTRLTVL.